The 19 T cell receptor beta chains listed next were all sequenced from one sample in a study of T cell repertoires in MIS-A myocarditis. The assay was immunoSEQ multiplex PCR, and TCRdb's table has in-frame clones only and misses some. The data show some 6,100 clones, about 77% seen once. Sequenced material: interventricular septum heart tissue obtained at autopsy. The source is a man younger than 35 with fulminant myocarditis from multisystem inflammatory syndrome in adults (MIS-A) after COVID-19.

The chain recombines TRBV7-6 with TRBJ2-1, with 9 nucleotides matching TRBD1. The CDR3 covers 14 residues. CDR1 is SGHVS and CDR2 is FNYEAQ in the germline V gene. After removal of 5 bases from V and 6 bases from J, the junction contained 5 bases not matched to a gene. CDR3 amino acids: CASSRTGVGNEQFF. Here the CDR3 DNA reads TGTGCCAGCAGCCGGACAGGGGTAGGCAATGAGCAGTTCTTC.

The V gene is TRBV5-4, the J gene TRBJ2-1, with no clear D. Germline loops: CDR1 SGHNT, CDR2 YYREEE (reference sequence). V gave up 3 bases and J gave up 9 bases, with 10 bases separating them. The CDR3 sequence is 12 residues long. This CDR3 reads CASSSGFGEQFF. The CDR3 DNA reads TGTGCCAGCAGCTCGGGTTTCGGTGAGCAGTTCTTC.

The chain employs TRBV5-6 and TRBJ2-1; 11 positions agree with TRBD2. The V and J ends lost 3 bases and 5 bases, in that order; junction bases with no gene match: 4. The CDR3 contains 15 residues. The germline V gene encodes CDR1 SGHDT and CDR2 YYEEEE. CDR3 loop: CASSWGLADNNEQFF. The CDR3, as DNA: TGTGCCAGCAGCTGGGGACTAGCGGACAACAATGAGCAGTTCTTC.

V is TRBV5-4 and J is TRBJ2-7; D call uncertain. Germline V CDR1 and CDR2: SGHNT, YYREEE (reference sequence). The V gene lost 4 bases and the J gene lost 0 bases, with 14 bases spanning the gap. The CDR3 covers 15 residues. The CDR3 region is CASSPPWPPSYEQYF. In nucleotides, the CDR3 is TGTGCCAGCAGCCCCCCGTGGCCCCCCTCCTACGAGCAGTACTTC.

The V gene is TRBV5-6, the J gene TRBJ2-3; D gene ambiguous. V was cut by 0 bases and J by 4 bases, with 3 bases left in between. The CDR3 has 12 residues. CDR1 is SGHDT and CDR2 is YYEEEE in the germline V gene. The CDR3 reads CASSLGSDTQYF. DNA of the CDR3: TGTGCCAGCAGCTTGGGTTCAGATACGCAGTATTTT.

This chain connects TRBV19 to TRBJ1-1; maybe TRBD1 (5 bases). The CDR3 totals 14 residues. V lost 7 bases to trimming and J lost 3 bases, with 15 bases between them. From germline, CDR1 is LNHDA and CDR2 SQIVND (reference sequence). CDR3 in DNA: TGTGCCAGTATGCTGGGGGGAGGGGACACTGAAGCTTTCTTT. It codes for CASMLGGGDTEAFF.

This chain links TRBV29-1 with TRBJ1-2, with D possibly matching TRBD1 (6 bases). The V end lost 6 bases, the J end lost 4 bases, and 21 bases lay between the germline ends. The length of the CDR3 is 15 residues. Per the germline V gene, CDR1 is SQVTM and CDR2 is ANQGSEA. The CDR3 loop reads CSVDGTRRKLYGYTF. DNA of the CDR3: TGCAGCGTGGATGGGACACGCCGAAAGCTCTATGGCTACACCTTC.

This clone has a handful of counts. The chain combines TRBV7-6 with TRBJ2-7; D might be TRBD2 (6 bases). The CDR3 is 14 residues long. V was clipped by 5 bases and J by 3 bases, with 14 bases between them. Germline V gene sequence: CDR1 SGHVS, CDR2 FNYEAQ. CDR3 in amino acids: CASSRGYRDYEQYF. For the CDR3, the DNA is TGTGCCAGCAGCCGGGGGTATAGGGACTACGAGCAGTACTTC.

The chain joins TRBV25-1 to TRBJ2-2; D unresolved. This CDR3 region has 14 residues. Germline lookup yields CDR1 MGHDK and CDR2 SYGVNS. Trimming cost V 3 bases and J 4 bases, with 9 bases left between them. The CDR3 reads CASSESLGTGELFF. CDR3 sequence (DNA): TGTGCCAGCAGTGAGAGTTTAGGCACCGGGGAGCTGTTTTTT.

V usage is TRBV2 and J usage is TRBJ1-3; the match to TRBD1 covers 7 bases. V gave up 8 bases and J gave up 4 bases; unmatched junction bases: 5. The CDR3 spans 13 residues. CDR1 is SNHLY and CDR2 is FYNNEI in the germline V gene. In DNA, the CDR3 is TGTGCCAGCCTAGGGGACAGAGGAAACACCATATATTTT. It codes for CASLGDRGNTIYF.

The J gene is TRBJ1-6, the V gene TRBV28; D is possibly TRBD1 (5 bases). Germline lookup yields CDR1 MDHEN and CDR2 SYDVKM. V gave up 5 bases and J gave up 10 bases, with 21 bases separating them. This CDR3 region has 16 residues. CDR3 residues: CASSPLPRAVTSPLHF. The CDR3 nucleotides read TGTGCCAGCAGTCCGCTCCCCAGGGCCGTTACATCACCCCTCCACTTT. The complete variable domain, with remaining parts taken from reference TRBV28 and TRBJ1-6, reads DVKVTQSSRYLVKRTGEKVFLECVQDMDHENMFWYRQDPGLGLRLIYFSYDVKMKEKGDIPEGYSVSREKKERFSLILESASTNQTSMYLCASSPLPRAVTSPLHFGNGTRLTVT.

The CDR3 region is CASRSQANQPQHF. The CDR3 DNA is TGTGCCAGCAGGTCACAGGCCAATCAGCCCCAGCATTTT. This chain joins TRBV2 and TRBJ1-5; TRBD1 is a possible D gene (5 bases). CDR3 length equals 13 residues. Germline V CDR1 and CDR2: SNHLY, FYNNEI. V was pared by 6 bases and J by 3 bases, with 9 bases between.

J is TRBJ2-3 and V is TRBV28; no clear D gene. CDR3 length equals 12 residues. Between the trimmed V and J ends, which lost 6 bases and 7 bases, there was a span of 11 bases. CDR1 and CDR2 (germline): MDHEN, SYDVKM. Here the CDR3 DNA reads TGTGCCAGCAGCCTTACACCCCATACGCAGTATTTT. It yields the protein CASSLTPHTQYF.

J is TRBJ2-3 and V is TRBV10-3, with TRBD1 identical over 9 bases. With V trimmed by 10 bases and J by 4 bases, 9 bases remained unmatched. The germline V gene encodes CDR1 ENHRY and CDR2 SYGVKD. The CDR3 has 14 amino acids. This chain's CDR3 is CATGRDRDADTQYF. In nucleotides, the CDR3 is TGTGCCACCGGAAGGGACAGGGACGCAGATACGCAGTATTTT.

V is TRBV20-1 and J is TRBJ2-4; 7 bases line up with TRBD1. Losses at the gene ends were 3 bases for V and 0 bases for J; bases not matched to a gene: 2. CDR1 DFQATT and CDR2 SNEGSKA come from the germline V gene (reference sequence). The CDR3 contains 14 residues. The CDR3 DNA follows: TGCAGTGCTAGTACAGGGGTAGCCAAAAACATTCAGTACTTC. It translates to CSASTGVAKNIQYF.

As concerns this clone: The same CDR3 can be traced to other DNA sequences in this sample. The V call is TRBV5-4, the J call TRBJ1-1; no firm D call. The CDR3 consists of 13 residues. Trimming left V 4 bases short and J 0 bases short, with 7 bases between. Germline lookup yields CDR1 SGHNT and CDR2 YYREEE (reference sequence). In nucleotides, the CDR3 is TGTGCCAGCAGCGCTTCCATGAACACTGAAGCTTTCTTT. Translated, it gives CASSASMNTEAFF.

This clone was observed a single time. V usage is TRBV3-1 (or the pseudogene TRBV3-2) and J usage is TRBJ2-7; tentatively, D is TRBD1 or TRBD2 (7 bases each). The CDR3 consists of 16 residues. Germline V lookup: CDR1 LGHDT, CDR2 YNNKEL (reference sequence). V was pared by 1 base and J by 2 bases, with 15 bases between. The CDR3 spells CASSQGPGGGAYEQYF. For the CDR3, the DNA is TGTGCCAGCAGCCAAGGCCCAGGGGGGGGCGCCTACGAGCAGTACTTC.

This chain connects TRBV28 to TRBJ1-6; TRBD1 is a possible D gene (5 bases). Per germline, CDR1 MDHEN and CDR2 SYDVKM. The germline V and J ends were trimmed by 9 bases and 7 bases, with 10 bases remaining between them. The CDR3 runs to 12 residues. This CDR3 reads CASQGGNSPLHF. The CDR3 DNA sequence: TGTGCCAGTCAGGGTGGGAATTCACCCCTCCACTTT.

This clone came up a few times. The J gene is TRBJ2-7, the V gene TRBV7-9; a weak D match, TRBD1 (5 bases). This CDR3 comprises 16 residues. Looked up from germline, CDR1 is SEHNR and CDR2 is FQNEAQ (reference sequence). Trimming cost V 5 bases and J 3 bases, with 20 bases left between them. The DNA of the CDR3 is TGTGCCAGCAGCCCCCGGCGTCTTGGGCAGGGCTACGAGCAGTACTTC. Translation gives CASSPRRLGQGYEQYF. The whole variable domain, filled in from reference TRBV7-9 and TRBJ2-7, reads DTGVSQNPRHKITKRGQNVTFRCDPISEHNRLYWYRQTLGQGPEFLTYFQNEAQLEKSRLLSDRFSAERPKGSFSTLEIQRTEQGDSAMYLCASSPRRLGQGYEQYFGPGTRLTVT.